This T cell receptor beta chain stems from a study of response to subunit inactivated influenza vaccine. TCRdb passed the RT-PCR reads through MiXCR, listing each CDR3 protein once. The table has about 780,000 distinct CDR3 sequences, roughly 18% seen once; the top ten hold 11%. This CDR3 contains 14 residues. V lost 4 bases, J lost 6 bases, and 6 bases stayed unmatched. Germline CDR1 reads DFQATT; CDR2 reads SNEGSKA (reference sequence). The sample holds a few counts of this clonotype. The chain combines TRBV20-1 with TRBJ2-1; 10 bases align to TRBD2. Sequenced material: PBMCs from blood, taken more than 4 days after vaccination. This receptor was taken from a man between 50 and 59 years old who received an inactivated influenza vaccine. Written as DNA, the CDR3 is TGCAGTGCTAATCTAGCGGGAGCAGGCAATGAGCAGTTCTTC. This codes for CSANLAGAGNEQFF.